These T cell receptor beta chains were read from a single sample in a study of T cell responses to AZD1222 COVID-19 vaccine. Produced via immunoSEQ multiplex PCR; TCRdb's table is partial and in-frame only. The sample includes 100,000 to 150,000 clones, roughly 89% seen only once; the top ten take less than 4.5%. Sequences were derived from peripheral blood, sampled on day 0 of AZD1222 vaccination. All receptors derive from an adult in good health. CDR3s include the opening cysteine and the closing phenylalanine or tryptophan. D genes are given only for firm matches. Size is stated for part of the rows, as once, few or many counts, or as a class when the clone is expanded.

clone_size d_call j_call v_call cdr3_nt cdr3_aa
few TRBD2 TRBJ2-1 TRBV2 TGTGCCGGTCGAGTAGCGGGAGGCCGTGAGCAGTTCTTC CAGRVAGGREQFF
- - TRBJ2-1 TRBV5-1 TGCGCCAGCAGCTTGGCTGGGAATCTCTACAATGAGCAGTTCTTC CASSLAGNLYNEQFF
- - TRBJ2-7 TRBV5-8 TGTGCCAGCAGCCTAAAGGACGGCTACGAGCAGTACTTC CASSLKDGYEQYF
- - TRBJ2-3 TRBV5-1 TGCGCCAGCAGCTCGCTAGATACGCAGTATTTT CASSSLDTQYF
- - TRBJ2-1 TRBV12-3/TRBV12-4 TGTGCCAGCAGTCCCACCCGTGAGCAGTTCTTC CASSPTREQFF
- - TRBJ1-5 TRBV15 TGTGCCACCCGCACCGGGACATCTACAAGCAATCAGCCCCAGCATTTT CATRTGTSTSNQPQHF
- - TRBJ1-6 TRBV4-1 TGCGCCAGCAGCCTTTTGACAGCGCTTAATTCACCCCTCCACTTT CASSLLTALNSPLHF
- TRBD2 TRBJ2-2 TRBV7-6 TGTGCCAGCAGCTTACGACTAGCGGGAGACACCGGGGAGCTGTTTTTT CASSLRLAGDTGELFF
- TRBD1 TRBJ1-4 TRBV9 TGTGCCAGCAGCGTAGAGGCAGGGGGTATGACTAATGAAAAACTGTTTTTT CASSVEAGGMTNEKLFF
- TRBD2 TRBJ2-7 TRBV19 TGTGCCAGTAGTATCGGACTAGCGGGAGACGAGCAGTACTTC CASSIGLAGDEQYF
- TRBD1 TRBJ2-7 TRBV5-1 TGCGCCAGCAGCCCGGGGGGACAGGGATCGACCGAGCAGTACTTC CASSPGGQGSTEQYF
- - TRBJ1-5 TRBV30 TGTGCCTGGAGCAGGGTCCGCAATCAGCCCCAGCATTTT CAWSRVRNQPQHF
- - TRBJ2-7 TRBV21-1 TGTGCCACCCTCGGACTGAACCTCTGGGAGCAGTACTTC CATLGLNLWEQYF
- - TRBJ2-1 TRBV12-3/TRBV12-4 TGTGCCAGCAGTCCACCGGGGGATGAGCAGTTCTTC CASSPPGDEQFF
- TRBD2 TRBJ2-7 TRBV15 TGTGCCACCAGCAGGGGACTAGCGGGACAATCCTACGAGCAGTACTTC CATSRGLAGQSYEQYF
- - TRBJ2-3 TRBV6-5 TGTGCCAGCAGTTACCTGCTAGGAGGCACAGATACGCAGTATTTT CASSYLLGGTDTQYF
- - TRBJ1-2 TRBV5-1 TGCGCCAGCAGCCTACCGGACGGGTATGGCTACACCTTC CASSLPDGYGYTF
once - TRBJ2-7 TRBV7-8 TGTGCCAGCAGCTTAGCGGGACTTGAGGTGGGGAAGTCCTACGAGCAGTACTTC CASSLAGLEVGKSYEQYF
- TRBD2 TRBJ2-5 TRBV27 TGTGCCAGCAGTTTTACTAGCGGGGGGGCGAAGACCCAGTACTTC CASSFTSGGAKTQYF
- - TRBJ2-5 TRBV7-9 TGTGCCAGCAGCTTGAATGCAGAGACCCAGTACTTC CASSLNAETQYF
few - TRBJ1-2 TRBV9 TGTGCCAGCAGCGCCAAGACAGGAGATGGCTACACCTTC CASSAKTGDGYTF
- TRBD1 TRBJ1-6 TRBV30 TGTGCCTGGGCAGGGACAGCTCAATCACCCCTCCACTTT CAWAGTAQSPLHF
- TRBD2 TRBJ2-7 TRBV23-1 TGCGCCAGCAGTCAACCTGGCCAAGCGGGACCCTACGAGCAGTACTTC CASSQPGQAGPYEQYF
- - TRBJ2-7 TRBV3-1/TRBV3-2 TGTGCCAGCAGCCAAGTCCTAGCAGGGGGGAGCTCCTACGAGCAGTACTTC CASSQVLAGGSSYEQYF
- - TRBJ1-6 TRBV10-1 TGCGCCAGCAGTGACCCGGGTTCTGGAAATTCACCCCTCCACTTT CASSDPGSGNSPLHF
- - TRBJ1-4 TRBV25-1 TGTGCCAGCAGTGGTGGTCAGCTCAAAGAAAAACTGTTTTTT CASSGGQLKEKLFF
- TRBD2 TRBJ2-2 TRBV2 TGTGCCAGCAGGCGACTAGCGGGGGCTACCGGGGAGCTGTTTTTT CASRRLAGATGELFF
- TRBD1 TRBJ2-3 TRBV4-1 TGCGCCAGCAGTCAATCCGGGACAGGGGGAGCAGATACGCAGTATTTT CASSQSGTGGADTQYF
- TRBD1 TRBJ2-1 TRBV18 TGTGCCAGCTCACCACAGACAGGGATCCGGAATGAGCAGTTCTTC CASSPQTGIRNEQFF
- - TRBJ1-1 TRBV11-3 TGTGCCAGCAGCGCACAGATGAACACTGAAGCTTTCTTT CASSAQMNTEAFF
- - TRBJ2-5 TRBV12-3/TRBV12-4 TGTGCCAGCGGGGACATGCAAGAGACCCAGTACTTC CASGDMQETQYF
- - TRBJ1-5 TRBV6-6 TGTGCCAGCAGTTACCCAGATAGCAATCAGCCCCAGCATTTT CASSYPDSNQPQHF
- - TRBJ1-3 TRBV3-1/TRBV3-2 TGTGCCAGCAGCCAAGGTGTAGTGGGAAACACCATATATTTT CASSQGVVGNTIYF
once - TRBJ1-1 TRBV6-4 TGTGCCAGCAGTGAGGAAGGACTAGCGAACACTGAAGCTTTCTTT CASSEEGLANTEAFF
- - TRBJ2-2 TRBV12-3/TRBV12-4 TGTGCCAGCAGTCGTATCGGGGAGCTGTTTTTT CASSRIGELFF
- TRBD1 TRBJ2-7 TRBV5-1 TGCGCCAGCAGCTATGGGACAGACTACGAGCAGTACTTC CASSYGTDYEQYF
- - TRBJ1-4 TRBV7-9 TGTGCCAGTAGAACACAGGGAGAAAAACTGTTTTTT CASRTQGEKLFF
once - TRBJ1-3 TRBV19 TGTGCCAGTAGTGCCTTATCAGGGTACACTGGAAACACCATATATTTT CASSALSGYTGNTIYF
- - TRBJ1-5 TRBV21-1 TGTGCCAGCAGCAAACGACAGGGGTGGAGGGAGAGAGGTCCCTATAGCAATCAGCCCCAGCATTTT CASSKRQGWRERGPYSNQPQHF
once - TRBJ2-1 TRBV12-3/TRBV12-4 TGTGCCAGCAGTTTAGTTTCCTACAATGAGCAGTTCTTC CASSLVSYNEQFF
- - TRBJ2-2 TRBV5-4 TGTGCCAGCAGCTTGTCGGCAGCGGAGAACACCGGGGAGCTGTTTTTT CASSLSAAENTGELFF
- - TRBJ1-3 TRBV6-1 TGTGCCAGCAGTGAAAGGGTCCAGGGGGGAAACACCATATATTTT CASSERVQGGNTIYF
- - TRBJ1-6 TRBV5-4 TGTGCCAGCAGCTTGAATAATTCACCCCTCCACTTT CASSLNNSPLHF
- - TRBJ2-1 TRBV27 TGTGCCAGCAGTTTTATCCCCCGGGGCTACAATGAGCAGTTCTTC CASSFIPRGYNEQFF
- TRBD2 TRBJ2-2 TRBV15 TGTGCCACCAGCAGAGATCGGGGGGGCACCGGGGAGCTGTTTTTT CATSRDRGGTGELFF
- TRBD1 TRBJ2-1 TRBV7-9 TGTGCCAGCAGCTCCTCGACAGGGTCCTCCTACAATGAGCAGTTCTTC CASSSSTGSSYNEQFF
- - TRBJ1-3 TRBV6-1 TGTGCCAGCAGTGAAGTGGGGGCGGGAAGATACACCATATATTTT CASSEVGAGRYTIYF
once TRBD1 TRBJ1-1 TRBV13 TGTGCCAGCAGATATTTAGTGAGGCGGGACAGGGGTTTTCGGACTGAAGCTTTCTTT CASRYLVRRDRGFRTEAFF
- - TRBJ2-2 TRBV30 TGTGCCTGGACCACCTCCTTTAACACCGGGGAGCTGTTTTTT CAWTTSFNTGELFF
- - TRBJ1-2 TRBV7-2 TGTGCCAGCAGCTCCCAGGGTTTCAATGATGGCTACACCTTC CASSSQGFNDGYTF
- - TRBJ2-1 TRBV21-1 TGTGCCAGCAGCAAAGCGGGCCGCGAGGGCTCTAGCGGGAGTCCAGATGAGCAGTTCTTC CASSKAGREGSSGSPDEQFF
- - TRBJ2-5 TRBV19 TGTGCCAGTAGTCTACGTCCTCGGGAGACCCAGTACTTC CASSLRPRETQYF
- - TRBJ1-2 TRBV5-4 TGTGCCAGCAGCTGGTCGGGGGCTTCCTATGGCTACACCTTC CASSWSGASYGYTF
- TRBD1 TRBJ1-3 TRBV19 TGTGCCAGTATCCCGGACAGGAGCTCTGGAAACACCATATATTTT CASIPDRSSGNTIYF